What follows describes a single TCR beta chain. This sample stems from a study of blood T cell repertoires in COVID-19. Deletions cut 4 bases from V and 9 bases from J, with 13 bases between. Germline V gene lookup returns CDR1 SNHLY and CDR2 FYNNEI. The CDR3 length is 13 residues. How the authors handled the data: Estimates of nucleated cell counts were drawn from the amplification of reference gene primers. Method: immunoSEQ multiplex PCR; TCRdb's copy keeps in-frame clones and lacks some. Clone size and the V and J calls come from that table; the DNA yielded D and trimming. The data hold 150,000 or so clones, with less than 85% observed a single time.

This clonotype originated in a man aged 50 or older who had recovered from COVID-19. The chain employs TRBV2 and TRBJ1-3, with D possibly being TRBD1 (6 bases). The sequencing input was PBMCs or T cells enriched from blood (not recorded which). The CDR3 bases are TGTGCCAGCAGTGTGCGACAGGAGACCACCATATATTTT. The encoded protein is CASSVRQETTIYF.